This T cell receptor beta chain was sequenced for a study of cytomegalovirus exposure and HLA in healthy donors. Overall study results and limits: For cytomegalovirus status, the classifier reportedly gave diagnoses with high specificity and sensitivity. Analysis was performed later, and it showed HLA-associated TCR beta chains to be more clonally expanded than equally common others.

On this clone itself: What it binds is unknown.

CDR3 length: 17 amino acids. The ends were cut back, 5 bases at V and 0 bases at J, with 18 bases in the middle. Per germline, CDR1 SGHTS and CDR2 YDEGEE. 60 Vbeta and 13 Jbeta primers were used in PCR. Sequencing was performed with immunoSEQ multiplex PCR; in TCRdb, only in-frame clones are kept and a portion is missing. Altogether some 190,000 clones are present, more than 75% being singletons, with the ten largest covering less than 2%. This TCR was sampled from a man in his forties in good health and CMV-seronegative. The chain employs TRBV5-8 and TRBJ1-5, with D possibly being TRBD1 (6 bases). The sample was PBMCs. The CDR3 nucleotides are TGTGCCAGCAGAAGAGCTACAGGGCCCTATAGCAATCAGCCCCAGCATTTT. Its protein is CASRRATGPYSNQPQHF.